What follows are 2 T cell receptor beta chains derived from one specimen sequenced in a study of blood T cell repertoires in COVID-19. Some clones are missing from TCRdb's copy, which holds only in-frame ones; the method was immunoSEQ multiplex PCR. The sample has fewer than 400,000 clones, around nine tenths seen once. Sequences were obtained from PBMCs or T cells enriched from blood (not recorded which). Every receptor here comes from a woman in her twenties or thirties who had been exposed to COVID-19.

J is TRBJ1-2 and V is TRBV29-1, with 11 bases matching TRBD1. The V gene end was trimmed by 1 base and the J gene end by 7 bases; junction bases not matched to a gene: 8. From germline, CDR1 is SQVTM and CDR2 ANQGSEA. The CDR3 extends over 15 amino acids. CDR3 protein: CSVEGTGGALSGYTF. The CDR3 nucleotides read TGCAGCGTTGAAGGGACAGGGGGCGCCCTTAGTGGCTACACCTTC.

The chain has TRBV6-2 or TRBV6-3 and TRBJ2-4; D might be TRBD1 (6 bases). This CDR3 is 14 amino acids long. Trimming removed 4 bases from V and 6 bases from J, with 13 bases in between. Germline CDR1 is MNHEY and CDR2 is SVGEGT. CDR3 nucleotide sequence: TGTGCCAGCAGTTCCAGGGGTGTAGGAAACATTCAGTACTTC. Translating gives CASSSRGVGNIQYF.